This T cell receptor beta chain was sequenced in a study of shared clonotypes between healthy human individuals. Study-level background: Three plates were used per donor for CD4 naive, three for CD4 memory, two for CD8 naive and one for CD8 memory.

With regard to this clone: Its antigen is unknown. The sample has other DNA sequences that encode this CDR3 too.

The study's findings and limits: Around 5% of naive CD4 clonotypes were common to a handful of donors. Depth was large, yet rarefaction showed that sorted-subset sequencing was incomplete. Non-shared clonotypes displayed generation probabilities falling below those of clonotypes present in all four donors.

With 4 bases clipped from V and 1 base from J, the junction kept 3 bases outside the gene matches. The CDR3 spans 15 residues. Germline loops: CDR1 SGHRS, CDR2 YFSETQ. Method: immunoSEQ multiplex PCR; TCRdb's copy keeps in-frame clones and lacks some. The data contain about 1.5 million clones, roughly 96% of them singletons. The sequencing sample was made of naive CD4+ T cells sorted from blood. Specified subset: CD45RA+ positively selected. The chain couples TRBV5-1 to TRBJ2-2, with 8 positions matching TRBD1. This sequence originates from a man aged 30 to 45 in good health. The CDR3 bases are TGCGCCAGCAGCCTCGGGACAGGGAACACCGGGGAGCTGTTTTTT. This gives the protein CASSLGTGNTGELFF.